The next 3 T cell receptor beta chains were all read from a single sample in a study of human T cells and chemical hapten exposure. TCRdb independently ran MiXCR on the RACE reads; one entry per CDR3 protein. The repertoire holds around 120,000 distinct CDR3 sequences, with roughly 13% as singletons. Indicated time point: pre-sensitization, week 0. Documented treatment: therapeutic diphenylcyclopropenone sensitization with weekly scalp DPC. The sequencing used whole blood, collected in connection with sensitization to the hapten diphenylcyclopropenone (DPC). Every receptor here comes from a woman aged 18-29 years with alopecia areata. Some clones in this sample may be carry-over from other donors' samples.

This clonotype has ten or more counts. The rearrangement uses TRBV11-3 and TRBJ2-7; D tentatively fits TRBD1 or TRBD2 (5 bases each). The CDR3 runs to 15 residues. V was pared by 4 bases and J by 2 bases, with 15 bases between. Germline loops: CDR1 SGHNT, CDR2 YENEEA. The CDR3 reads CASSSGKGAPYEQYF. In nucleotides, the CDR3 is TGTGCCAGCAGCTCGGGGAAAGGGGCCCCCTACGAGCAGTACTTC.

In this sample, this clonotype turned up a few times. This rearrangement joins TRBV11-2 to TRBJ2-7, with 8 bases fitting TRBD1. The length of the CDR3 is 15 residues. Germline CDR1 and CDR2: SGHAT and FQNNGV. Trimming cost V 6 bases and J 4 bases; bases outside gene matches: 11. The CDR3 DNA is TGTGCCAGCAGAACCTCTAGGACAGGGATTTACGAGCAGTACTTC. It codes for CASRTSRTGIYEQYF.

The chain recombines TRBV28 with TRBJ2-3; 11 nucleotides line up with TRBD2. The V gene end was trimmed by 6 bases and the J gene end by 2 bases; junction bases not matched to a gene: 4. The length of the CDR3 is 15 residues. Germline loops: CDR1 MDHEN, CDR2 SYDVKM. CDR3 coding DNA: TGTGCCAGCAGCTGGGGACTAGCGGACACAGATACGCAGTATTTT. Residues: CASSWGLADTDTQYF.